Described below is a single TCR beta chain sequence and its context. What it recognizes is unknown. Primers: 60 V beta forward and 13 J beta reverse. The method was immunoSEQ multiplex PCR; TCRdb's version includes in-frame clones alone and lacks a portion of them. This table has over 65,000 clones, roughly 85% appearing once. The source of the sample is a study of glioma-infiltrating T cells after dendritic cell vaccination. At the level of the study: Samples are from glioblastoma patients in Phase I and II dendritic cell vaccine trials. The study, taken as a whole, reports: The cohort had few patients with full blood and tumor sets.

This sample's time point: after dendritic cell vaccination, including at tumor progression/relapse. Fresh-frozen tumor tissue and more than two years of survival data were available for all. Germline V CDR1 and CDR2: SGHNT, YYREEE (reference sequence). Trimming removed 4 bases from V and 4 bases from J; junction bases left unmatched: 8. The CDR3 is made up of 17 amino acids. Specimen: blood, collected after dendritic cell vaccination. The sequence derives from a human donor with glioblastoma. The V gene is TRBV5-4, the J gene TRBJ2-7, with 16 bases lining up with TRBD2. In DNA, the CDR3 is TGTGCCAGCAGCGCGGGACTAGCGGGGGGGCTAAGTTACGAGCAGTACTTC. Amino acid sequence: CASSAGLAGGLSYEQYF.